These 19 T cell receptor beta chains share one sample of origin, sequenced in a study of cytomegalovirus exposure and HLA in healthy donors. PCR used 60 Vbeta primers and 13 Jbeta primers. This table comes from immunoSEQ multiplex PCR, and its TCRdb copy is limited to in-frame clones, with some not included. The sample shows around 94,000 clones, roughly 73% of them seen only once. Input material: PBMCs. Receptor source: a male donor in good health and CMV-seropositive.

Only a few counts were recorded for this clone. The chain carries TRBV19 and TRBJ2-7; TRBD1 agrees at 8 bases. This CDR3 is 16 amino acids long. The ends lost 1 base at V and 1 base at J; junction bases unmatched: 6. Germline V CDR1 and CDR2: LNHDA, SQIVND (reference sequence). The CDR3 loop reads CASSIGPQGASYEQYF. CDR3 in DNA: TGTGCCAGTAGTATAGGACCCCAGGGGGCGTCCTACGAGCAGTACTTC.

The chain joins TRBV28 to TRBJ1-4, with D uncertain. This CDR3 is 15 amino acids long. V was shortened by 6 bases and J by 4 bases, with 15 bases between the two germline ends. Germline CDR1 is MDHEN and CDR2 is SYDVKM. CDR3 in amino acids: CASRQRAGNNEKLFF. The CDR3 DNA follows: TGTGCCAGCAGACAGAGGGCGGGGAATAATGAAAAACTGTTTTTT.

The genes are TRBV5-1 and TRBJ1-2, with D tentatively TRBD1 (5 bases). The CDR3 extends over 15 amino acids. Trimming shortened V by 4 bases and J by 5 bases, and 18 bases separated the two germline ends. Per the germline V gene, CDR1 is SGHRS and CDR2 is YFSETQ. This CDR3 is CASSLEPGRTYGYTF. The CDR3 DNA is TGCGCCAGCAGCCTCGAGCCAGGGCGTACTTATGGCTACACCTTC.

This chain uses TRBV11-2 with TRBJ2-1, with 8 nucleotides matching TRBD1. V dropped 5 bases and J dropped 8; count of bases not matched to a gene: 11. The CDR3 runs 15 residues. CDR1 is SGHAT and CDR2 is FQNNGV in the germline V gene. The CDR3 region has the DNA TGTGCCAGCAGCCAAGAAGGACAGGGATGGCATGAGCAGTTCTTC. Amino acids: CASSQEGQGWHEQFF.

The chain carries TRBV5-5 and TRBJ1-5; the D gene is possibly TRBD1 (5 bases). Germline V gene sequence: CDR1 SGHKS, CDR2 YYEKEE (reference sequence). The V gene lost 1 base and the J gene lost 3 bases, with 14 bases spanning the gap. The CDR3 runs to 16 residues. This chain's CDR3 is CASSLFEDSVNQPQHF. CDR3 nucleotides: TGTGCCAGCAGCTTGTTTGAAGACAGTGTCAATCAGCCCCAGCATTTT.

The V and J genes are TRBV27 and TRBJ2-6; D not resolved. Germline assignment: CDR1 MNHEY and CDR2 SMNVEV (reference sequence). V shed 8 bases and J shed 1 base, with 3 bases lying between them. The CDR3 runs to 12 residues. The CDR3 loop reads CASRSGANVLTF. CDR3 DNA sequence: TGTGCCAGCCGGTCTGGGGCCAACGTCCTGACTTTC.

The chain combines TRBV10-3 with TRBJ1-3, with 7 bases matching TRBD1. Germline CDR1 reads ENHRY; CDR2 reads SYGVKD. There are 14 residues in the CDR3. V dropped 10 bases and J dropped 2; count of bases not matched to a gene: 8. The CDR3 DNA reads TGTGCCACCGGGAAAGGGACAGCTGGAAACACCATATATTTT. It codes for CATGKGTAGNTIYF.

The genes are TRBV4-1 and TRBJ2-7; D is possibly TRBD1 (6 bases). V lost 0 bases to trimming and J lost 4 bases, with 13 bases between them. Germline CDR1 is MGHRA and CDR2 is YSYEKL. This CDR3 region has 15 residues. CDR3 amino acids: CASSQEGTSLYEQYF. The DNA of the CDR3 is TGCGCCAGCAGCCAAGAGGGGACATCCTTATACGAGCAGTACTTC.

V is TRBV30 and J is TRBJ2-5; D is ambiguous. In germline, CDR1 is GTSNPN, CDR2 SVGIG (reference sequence). CDR3 length: 13 amino acids. Trimming pared 0 bases from V and 5 bases from J, leaving 10 bases between. CDR3 sequence reads: CAWSVQRRETQYF. The CDR3 region has the DNA TGTGCCTGGAGTGTCCAGCGTCGGGAGACCCAGTACTTC. Using reference TRBV30 and TRBJ2-5 for the parts outside the CDR3, the full variable domain is SQTIHQWPATLVQPVGSPLSLECTVEGTSNPNLYWYRQAAGRGLQLLFYSVGIGQISSEVPQNLSASRPQDRQFILSSKKLLLSDSGFYLCAWSVQRRETQYFGPGTRLLVL.

This rearrangement joins TRBV5-6 to TRBJ1-1; 7 bases map to TRBD1. J lost 6 bases, V lost 4 bases, and 3 bases had no gene match. The CDR3 runs to 12 residues. CDR1 is SGHDT, CDR2 YYEEEE, per germline. CDR3 bases: TGTGCCAGCAGCCAGGGACAGCCTGAAGCTTTCTTT. This gives the protein CASSQGQPEAFF. Supplemented by reference TRBV5-6 and TRBJ1-1, the full variable domain reads DAGVTQSPTHLIKTRGQQVTLRCSPKSGHDTVSWYQQALGQGPQFIFQYYEEEERQRGNFPDRFSGHQFPNYSSELNVNALLLGDSALYLCASSQGQPEAFFGQGTRLTVV.

The rearrangement links TRBV30 to TRBJ2-1, with D tentatively TRBD1 (6 bases). This CDR3 is built from 12 residues. Trimming took off 3 bases at V and 10 bases at J, with 13 bases between the two ends. Germline V CDR1 and CDR2: GTSNPN, SVGIG (reference sequence). CDR3 bases: TGTGCCTGGAGCTTCAGGGGTGACGAGCAGTTCTTC. Its translation: CAWSFRGDEQFF. Drawing the rest from reference TRBV30 and TRBJ2-1, the complete variable domain is SQTIHQWPATLVQPVGSPLSLECTVEGTSNPNLYWYRQAAGRGLQLLFYSVGIGQISSEVPQNLSASRPQDRQFILSSKKLLLSDSGFYLCAWSFRGDEQFFGPGTRLTVL.

The V gene is TRBV5-8, the J gene TRBJ2-7; D gene ambiguous. The CDR3 runs to 14 residues. From germline, CDR1 is SGHTS and CDR2 YDEGEE. Trimming cost V 1 base and J 1 base, with 9 bases left between them. The CDR3 region is CASSLYGRSYEQYF. In DNA, the CDR3 is TGTGCCAGCAGCTTGTATGGCAGATCCTACGAGCAGTACTTC.

The count of this clone is one. Here the CDR3 reads CASKKCLRALLQPQHF. CDR3 DNA sequence: TGTGCCAGCAAGAAGTGCCTCAGGGCTCTTCTCCAGCCCCAGCATTTT. V usage is TRBV27 and J usage is TRBJ1-5; D may be TRBD1 (5 bases). The CDR3 extends over 16 amino acids. The V gene's germline CDR1 is MNHEY and CDR2 SMNVEV (reference sequence). The V end was cut by 7 bases, the J end by 7 bases, with 23 bases between.

The chain uses TRBV6-1 and TRBJ2-7; weak D call: TRBD2 (5 bases). CDR3 length: 14 residues. The germline V gene has CDR1 MNHNS and CDR2 SASEGT. Trimming took 1 base from V and 6 from J, leaving 13 bases between them. The CDR3 spells CASSEGRGSVEQYF. DNA of the CDR3: TGTGCCAGCAGTGAAGGTCGGGGAAGCGTCGAGCAGTACTTC.

The rearrangement joins TRBV13 to TRBJ2-7; 8 bases map to TRBD2. The germline V gene encodes CDR1 PRHDT and CDR2 FYEKMQ (reference sequence). V shed 5 bases, J shed 3 bases, and the junction held 15 bases outside the gene matches. This CDR3 is 17 amino acids long. CDR3 nucleotide sequence: TGTGCCAGCAGCGCCAGGCTCGCACAGGGACTAGGCTACGAGCAGTACTTC. Amino acids: CASSARLAQGLGYEQYF.

This clone was recorded only once. The junction departs from the called germline gene at one end, perhaps through a read error. The rearrangement links TRBV7-2 to TRBJ2-2; possibly TRBD1 for D (5 bases). Looked up from germline, CDR1 is SGHTA and CDR2 is FQGNSA. The CDR3 is made up of 14 amino acids. The CDR3 region is CASSLDVQAGELFF. In DNA form, the CDR3 reads TGTGCCAGCAGTTTAGACGTACAGGCCGGGGAGCTGTTTTTT.

The chain combines TRBV19 with TRBJ2-7, with 9 positions matching TRBD1. The germline gives CDR1 LNHDA, CDR2 SQIVND (reference sequence). CDR3 length: 15 amino acids. Trimming removed 6 bases from V and 0 bases from J; junction bases left unmatched: 6. The CDR3 reads CASSSGTGYSYEQYF. The CDR3 DNA reads as TGTGCCAGTAGCTCCGGGACAGGGTACTCCTACGAGCAGTACTTC. Variable domain in full (rest from reference TRBV19 and TRBJ2-7): DGGITQSPKYLFRKEGQNVTLSCEQNLNHDAMYWYRQDPGQGLRLIYYSQIVNDFQKGDIAEGYSVSREKKESFPLTVTSAQKNPTAFYLCASSSGTGYSYEQYFGPGTRLTVT.

The CDR3 DNA follows: TGTGCCAGCAGTGCCCAGGGGGATTGGACAGATACGCAGTATTTT. Protein sequence: CASSAQGDWTDTQYF. V gene TRBV27 combines with J gene TRBJ2-3; 7 bases map to TRBD1. CDR3 size: 15 residues. The V gene's germline CDR1 is MNHEY and CDR2 SMNVEV (reference sequence). V lost 5 bases to trimming and J lost 3 bases; unmatched junction nucleotides: 8.

A single count supports this clone. The chain's CDR3 is CASSATGTRGRAQYF. CDR3 sequence (DNA): TGTGCCAGCAGTGCTACCGGGACAAGGGGTAGGGCCCAGTACTTC. V and J are TRBV28 and TRBJ2-5, with a weak D call TRBD1 (6 bases). Germline values: CDR1 MDHEN, CDR2 SYDVKM. The V gene lost 5 bases and the J gene lost 9 bases, with 22 bases spanning the gap. The CDR3 loop spans 15 amino acids.